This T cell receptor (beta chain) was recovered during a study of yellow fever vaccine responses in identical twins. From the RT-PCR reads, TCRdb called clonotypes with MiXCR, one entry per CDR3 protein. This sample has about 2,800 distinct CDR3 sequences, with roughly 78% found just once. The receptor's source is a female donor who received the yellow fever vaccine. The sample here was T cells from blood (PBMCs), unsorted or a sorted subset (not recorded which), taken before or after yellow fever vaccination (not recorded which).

This CDR3 is CASSQDRSAQDTQYF. Written as DNA, the CDR3 is TGCGCCAGCAGCCAAGATAGGAGCGCACAAGATACGCAGTATTTT. V gene TRBV4-1 combines with J gene TRBJ2-3; D not resolved. There are 15 residues in the CDR3. The ends were cut back, 0 bases at V and 5 bases at J, with 12 bases in the middle. CDR1 and CDR2 (germline): MGHRA, YSYEKL.